This record looks at one TCR beta chain sequence and its context. The antigen this receptor binds is unknown. No much larger clone exists at a distance of one base, and base qualities are not known. Profiling of TCR beta VDJ combinations and CDR3 sequences used genomic DNA as the template. An Illumina HiSeq 2000 was used for TCR repertoire sequencing. As for how the authors treated the data: Repertoires were assessed using TRBV/TRBJ rearrangement plots, CDR3 size and DJ length profiles, and Simpson's diversity index. The most abundant DNA sequence in the deep sequencing data was taken as the immunodominant clone. CDR3 amino acid sequences were screened for sharing across subjects and were compared with published repertoires and the VDJdb database. TCRdb reran the public reads through fastp at Q25 and MiXCR, keeping productive beta chains. Here each entry gathers all rows of one CDR3 protein and keeps the most common genes and DNA. TCRdb, rather than the study authors, made the V and J calls. The sample yields approximately 150,000 distinct CDR3 sequences; roughly two thirds were counted once. In total, the top ten clones hold 45% to 60% of the sample.

These data are taken from a study of CD8+CD57+ T cells in acquired aplastic anemia (dated by TCRdb to between 2017 and 2018). Describing the broader study: DNA extracted from sorted CD4+ and CD8+ cells had a mean of roughly 3 ug, with a range of 0.2 to 27.4 ug. CD8+CD57+ expansion was defined as a frequency above the mean frequency observed in healthy subjects.

Via the germline V gene, CDR1 is KGHDR and CDR2 SFDVKD. Reading from cysteine to phenylalanine, the CDR3 counts 15 amino acids. CDR3 DNA only is kept here, 45 bases in frame from base 1. V is cut by 3 bases and J by 3 bases, and the space between the germline ends is 12 bases. General study outcomes and caveats: Approximately 31 CD8+ CDR3 sequences were found in both patients and controls but appeared to be highly expressed in patients and within the immunodominant clones of the patients. Between patients and healthy controls, no significant difference in CD8+ Simpson's diversity was found (P=0.060).

Patients chosen for sequencing had shown expansion of CD8+CD57+ cells by flow cytometry. Every patient had severe acquired aplastic anemia, diagnosed using the International Study of Aplastic Anemia and Agranulocytosis and Camitta criteria. At the time blood was sampled, none of the patients had received any therapy. In this study, sorted CD4+ and CD8+ T cells from the blood of healthy subjects and of severe aplastic anemia patients had their TCR repertoires deep-sequenced. Patients were enrolled in the USA under clinicaltrials.gov protocols 00001620, 01623167, 00001397, 00071045, 00081523 and 00961064. Ficoll-Paque density gradient centrifugation was used to isolate peripheral blood mononuclear cells. CD4+ and CD8+ T cells were sorted by FACS or magnetic beads before DNA extraction.

The receptor comes from a human donor with aplastic anemia. The chain employs TRBV24-1 and TRBJ2-3; a tentative D match to TRBD1 spans 5 bases. Specimen: sorted CD4+, CD8+, or CD8+CD57+ T cells (not recorded which) from PBMCs. CDR3 loop: CATSDPTVTTDTQYF. DNA sequence: TGTGCCACCAGTGATCCGACAGTTACTACAGATACGCAGTATTTT.